One and the same sample provided the 18 T cell receptor beta chains below, sequenced in a study of CD8+ T cells in alopecia areata. Extraction and reverse transcription of RNA yielded cDNA as the sequencing template. Repertoires were generated with immunoSEQ multiplex PCR, while TCRdb's copy carries only in-frame clones and drops some. The table records approximately 150,000 clones, around 47% of them present only once. The sample comprised CD4+ T cells sorted from blood. All receptors come from a human donor with alopecia areata.

This chain uses TRBV7-2 with TRBJ2-1; D gene ambiguous. The CDR3 totals 12 residues. The germline V and J ends were trimmed by 5 bases and 6 bases, with 8 bases remaining between them. CDR1 is SGHTA, CDR2 FQGNSA, per germline. CDR3 sequence: CASSQGSNEQFF. The CDR3 DNA reads as TGTGCCAGCAGCCAAGGTTCCAATGAGCAGTTCTTC. The entire variable domain, with the rest obtained from reference TRBV7-2 and TRBJ2-1, is as follows: GAGVSQSPSNKVTEKGKDVELRCDPISGHTALYWYRQSLGQGLEFLIYFQGNSAPDKSGLPSDRFSAERTGGSVSTLTIQRTQQEDSAVYLCASSQGSNEQFFGPGTRLTVL.

CDR3 sequence reads: CAWVNGGTIYF. The CDR3 nucleotides read TGTGCCTGGGTCAATGGCGGCACCATATATTTT. This chain joins TRBV30 and TRBJ1-3; D is unclear. The CDR3 runs 11 residues. Germline V CDR1 and CDR2: GTSNPN, SVGIG (reference sequence). Deletions cut 5 bases from V and 9 bases from J, with 11 bases between.

The V and J genes are TRBV20-1 and TRBJ2-1; D gene unclear. V lost 4 bases and J 12 bases, leaving 13 bases between the germline ends. The germline CDR1 and CDR2 sequences are DFQATT and SNEGSKA (reference sequence). CDR3 length: 11 amino acids. The CDR3 loop reads CSAMSAAGQFF. CDR3 nucleotides: TGCAGTGCTATGTCCGCCGCAGGGCAGTTCTTC.

The chain uses TRBV7-6 and TRBJ1-5; unclear D gene. This CDR3 region has 12 residues. Germline V gives CDR1 SGHVS, CDR2 FNYEAQ. The V end was cut by 1 base, the J end by 12 bases, with 10 bases between. CDR3 nucleotide sequence: TGTGCCAGCAGCTTAGATGGCGGTCGCCAGCATTTT. Translated: CASSLDGGRQHF.

The CDR3: CASSPRTNLREQYF. The CDR3 bases are TGTGCCAGCAGCCCAAGGACTAACCTCCGCGAGCAGTACTTC. The chain employs TRBV7-9 and TRBJ2-7, with D maybe TRBD2 (6 bases). V was clipped by 5 bases and J by 6 bases, with 17 bases between them. The CDR3 runs 14 residues. Germline loops: CDR1 SEHNR, CDR2 FQNEAQ (reference sequence).

This chain uses TRBV29-1 with TRBJ1-1; D gene unclear. Germline V gives CDR1 SQVTM, CDR2 ANQGSEA. With 2 bases removed from V and 1 base from J, the gap between germline ends came to 11 bases. The CDR3 loop spans 14 amino acids. CDR3 region: CSVETPPRNTEAFF. In DNA form, the CDR3 reads TGCAGCGTTGAAACACCTCCTCGGAACACTGAAGCTTTCTTT.

The chain links TRBV29-1 to TRBJ1-2; D is uncertain. The CDR3 runs 13 residues. The germline V gene has CDR1 SQVTM and CDR2 ANQGSEA. V lost 6 bases and J lost 6, with 17 bases in between. CDR3 protein: CSVPMEGGNGYTF. The CDR3 nucleotides are TGCAGCGTCCCCATGGAGGGAGGGAATGGCTACACCTTC.

The chain employs TRBV15 and TRBJ2-3; 10 bases are shared with TRBD2. The CDR3 length is 16 residues. Germline V lookup: CDR1 LNHNV, CDR2 YYDKDF (reference sequence). Unmatched junction bases numbered 10, after V lost 3 bases and J lost 7 bases. The CDR3 loop is CATSRQASGSANTQYF. CDR3 DNA: TGTGCCACCAGCAGGCAGGCTAGCGGGAGTGCGAATACGCAGTATTTT.

The gene calls are TRBV7-9 and TRBJ2-1; D is unclear. V was shortened by 3 bases and J by 3 bases, with 9 bases between the two germline ends. There are 14 residues in the CDR3. CDR1 and CDR2 from the germline V gene are SEHNR and FQNEAQ (reference sequence). The DNA for the CDR3 is TGTGCCAGCAGCTTCCCCGTCATCTACAATGAGCAGTTCTTC. It encodes CASSFPVIYNEQFF.

This clone was observed a few times. This chain uses TRBV10-3 with TRBJ1-2; D uncertain. Germline V lookup: CDR1 ENHRY, CDR2 SYGVKD. V was clipped by 2 bases and J by 2 bases, with 6 bases between them. The CDR3 length is 13 residues. The CDR3 here is CAISEEGNYGYTF. The CDR3 DNA follows: TGTGCCATCAGTGAGGAGGGCAACTATGGCTACACCTTC.

The V call is TRBV2, the J call TRBJ2-1; D gene ambiguous. Germline values: CDR1 SNHLY, CDR2 FYNNEI. V shed 6 bases and J shed 2 bases, with 2 bases lying between them. The CDR3 is made up of 11 amino acids. The DNA of the CDR3 is TGTGCCAGCAGCGCCTACAATGAGCAGTTCTTC. This sequence encodes CASSAYNEQFF.

This rearrangement joins TRBV15 to TRBJ2-1; the D is unclear. Trimming cost V 4 bases and J 6 bases, with 7 bases left between them. This CDR3 spans 12 amino acids. CDR1 and CDR2 (germline): LNHNV, YYDKDF (reference sequence). DNA for the CDR3: TGTGCCACCAGCACTTACGGCAATGAGCAGTTCTTC. Translating it yields CATSTYGNEQFF.

In this sample, this clone turned up a few times. The gene calls are TRBV29-1 and TRBJ1-1, with D unresolved. V was shortened by 6 bases and J by 2 bases, with 10 bases between the two germline ends. The CDR3 length is 12 residues. CDR1 is SQVTM and CDR2 is ANQGSEA in the germline V gene. This CDR3 reads CSVSPGNTEAFF. The CDR3 bases are TGCAGCGTGAGCCCAGGAAACACTGAAGCTTTCTTT.

This chain connects TRBV7-3 to TRBJ2-3; possibly TRBD1 or TRBD2 for D (5 bases each). Germline CDR1 SGHTA, CDR2 FQGTGA. The CDR3 is 13 amino acids. With 6 bases removed from V and 2 bases from J, the gap between germline ends came to 9 bases. CDR3 region: CASRRDPTDTQYF. In nucleotides, the CDR3 is TGTGCCAGCAGAAGGGACCCCACAGATACGCAGTATTTT.

This chain links TRBV27 with TRBJ1-1; 12 nucleotides match TRBD1. Trimming at V came to 4 bases and at J to 11 bases, leaving 5 bases not matched to a gene. The CDR3 length is 13 residues. Germline-derived CDR1 and CDR2 are MNHEY and SMNVEV (reference sequence). The CDR3 sequence is CASSYGTGGEAFF. CDR3 coding DNA: TGTGCCAGCAGTTATGGGACAGGGGGCGAGGCTTTCTTT.

In its sample, this clone was seen a few times. The gene calls are TRBV23-1 and TRBJ2-6; D not resolved. TRBV23-1 is identified as an open reading frame with a role that is uncertain. Trimming pared 3 bases from V and 2 bases from J, leaving 14 bases between. This CDR3 comprises 17 residues. The CDR3 DNA reads as TGCGCCAGCAGTCAGTTGGCGCAAGGCCCTGGGGCCAACGTCCTGACTTTC. Its translation: CASSQLAQGPGANVLTF.

The J gene is TRBJ2-6, the V gene TRBV14; no clear D. This CDR3 region has 17 residues. Germline V CDR1 and CDR2: SGHDN, FVKESK. The V end was cut by 0 bases, the J end by 2 bases, with 11 bases between. The CDR3 DNA sequence: TGTGCCAGCAGCCAAGATCTTGTAGGGACTGGGGCCAACGTCCTGACTTTC. Its protein is CASSQDLVGTGANVLTF.

For this clone: A junction boundary mismatches the germline segment, possibly from a read error. V and J are TRBV5-6 and TRBJ2-3; tentative D call: TRBD1 (5 bases). Germline V gene lookup returns CDR1 SGHDT and CDR2 YYEEEE. The CDR3 spans 13 residues. The CDR3 bases are TGTGCCAGCAGCTTGCAGGGCACGGATACGCAGTATTTT. Its translation: CASSLQGTDTQYF.